This T cell receptor (beta chain) was sequenced in a study of regulatory T cells in long-lasting Graves disease. Time point meaning: newly diagnosed GD, antithyroid drugs for less than 3 months. The TCR library was made from RNA extracted from PBMCs. The CDR3 spans 16 residues. The V gene lost 0 bases and the J gene lost 0 bases, with 11 bases spanning the gap. From germline, CDR1 is SGHTA and CDR2 FQGNSA. CDR3-region Arm-PCR and iRepertoire HTBI primers produced the TCR beta libraries. TCRdb fed the multiplex PCR reads into MiXCR, producing one record per CDR3 protein. The table lists 200,000 to 250,000 distinct CDR3 sequences, 15% to 20% of them singletons. The same data also went into a second study, on T cells in Graves' hyperthyroidism and ophthalmopathy. That study reports: First-round RT-PCR with HTBI primers amplified the TCR CDR3 region.

The chain couples TRBV7-2 to TRBJ1-2, with a weak D call TRBD1 (6 bases). The sequence was obtained from a woman aged 25 to 45 with Graves disease. The source material was peripheral blood mononuclear cells (PBMCs), sampled at new diagnosis, from a patient treated with antithyroid drugs. CDR3 loop: CASSLARRGPNYGYTF. The CDR3 DNA reads TGTGCCAGCAGCTTAGCTCGGCGGGGGCCTAACTATGGCTACACCTTC.